The 22 T cell receptor beta chains listed next were all sequenced from one sample in a study of early T cells in non-severe SARS-CoV-2 infection. TCRdb reanalysed the 5' RACE reads using MiXCR and keeps one entry per CDR3 protein. The sample consists of 70,000 to 85,000 distinct CDR3 sequences, 12% of them appearing once. Material: whole blood. These receptors originate from an adult who was a healthcare worker with PCR-confirmed SARS-CoV-2 infection or an uninfected control (not recorded which).

The chain carries TRBV3-1 and TRBJ2-2; D perhaps matches TRBD2 (5 bases). Germline values: CDR1 LGHDT, CDR2 YNNKEL (reference sequence). This CDR3 region has 14 residues. Here the CDR3 reads CAAQADGDTGELFF. CDR3 nucleotide sequence: TGTGCTGCCCAAGCGGATGGGGACACCGGGGAGCTGTTTTTT.

V gene TRBV27 combines with J gene TRBJ2-3, with 7 bases that match TRBD1. Germline assignment: CDR1 MNHEY and CDR2 SMNVEV (reference sequence). J gave up 2 bases and V 4 bases, and 6 bases lay outside the gene matches. CDR3 length: 15 residues. CDR3 amino acids: CASSSAGTDTDTQYF. In DNA form, the CDR3 reads TGTGCCAGCAGTTCCGCCGGGACAGACACAGATACGCAGTATTTT.

This clonotype showed up many times. This chain joins TRBV11-1 and TRBJ2-7, with D hard to call. Germline values: CDR1 SGHAT, CDR2 FQDESV (reference sequence). The CDR3 totals 12 residues. Deletions cut 5 bases from V and 13 bases from J, with 18 bases between. The CDR3 loop is CASSPGRRGVYF. The CDR3 nucleotides read TGTGCCAGCAGCCCAGGACGGCGAGGAGTTTACTTC.

This clonotype has ten or more counts. The gene calls are TRBV28 and TRBJ2-7, with D tentatively TRBD2 (6 bases). Trimming shortened V by 8 bases and J by 7 bases, and 18 bases separated the two germline ends. This CDR3 spans 13 amino acids. Germline V gene lookup returns CDR1 MDHEN and CDR2 SYDVKM. The CDR3 reads CASGRGDLGEQYF. Here the CDR3 DNA reads TGTGCCAGCGGGCGCGGGGACCTTGGGGAGCAGTACTTC.

This clonotype was recorded many times. This chain links TRBV6-6 with TRBJ1-2, with 9 bases identical to TRBD1. The CDR3 is made up of 14 amino acids. CDR1 and CDR2 from the germline V gene are MNHNY and SVGAGI (reference sequence). V lost 6 bases and J lost 4; bases outside the gene matches: 6. DNA of the CDR3: TGTGCCAGCAGGCAGGGACAGGGATCCTATGGCTACACCTTC. It yields the protein CASRQGQGSYGYTF.

This clonotype appeared a few times. The chain links TRBV5-4 to TRBJ2-1; 10 bases line up with TRBD2. With 0 bases clipped from V and 8 bases from J, the junction kept 5 bases outside the gene matches. CDR3 length equals 15 residues. Germline CDR1 and CDR2: SGHNT and YYREEE (reference sequence). CDR3 coding DNA: TGTGCCAGCAGCTTGGGTCGGCTAGCGGGAGATGAGCAGTTCTTC. Its translation is CASSLGRLAGDEQFF.

This clonotype occurred many times. The chain employs TRBV28 and TRBJ2-3, with D tentatively TRBD2 (6 bases). CDR3 length: 15 residues. Germline lookup yields CDR1 MDHEN and CDR2 SYDVKM. V was cut by 3 bases and J by 5 bases, with 15 bases left in between. CDR3 in amino acids: CASSFVGEVGDTQYF. The CDR3 nucleotides read TGTGCCAGCAGTTTTGTAGGGGAGGTAGGAGATACGCAGTATTTT. The full variable domain, with the rest looked up from reference TRBV28 and TRBJ2-3, is DVKVTQSSRYLVKRTGEKVFLECVQDMDHENMFWYRQDPGLGLRLIYFSYDVKMKEKGDIPEGYSVSREKKERFSLILESASTNQTSMYLCASSFVGEVGDTQYFGPGTRLTVL.

This sequence joins TRBV12-3 or TRBV12-4 and TRBJ2-7; the match to TRBD1 covers 7 bases. V shed 9 bases, J shed 5 bases, and the junction held 7 bases outside the gene matches. The CDR3 has 12 residues. CDR3 residues: CASSPGGHEQYF. The CDR3 DNA is TGTGCCAGTTCGCCAGGGGGTCACGAGCAGTACTTC.

This clonotype was recorded at least ten times. V and J are TRBV20-1 and TRBJ1-5; D not resolved. With 4 bases removed from V and 5 bases from J, the gap between germline ends came to 12 bases. CDR3 length: 13 residues. CDR1 is DFQATT and CDR2 is SNEGSKA in the germline V gene (reference sequence). The CDR3 nucleotides are TGCAGTGCTACCCGAGGGTCCGATCAGCCCCAGCATTTT. Residues: CSATRGSDQPQHF.

CDR3 amino acids: CASSLGTGTGWNQPQHF. The CDR3 region has the DNA TGTGCCAGCAGCTTAGGAACCGGGACAGGGTGGAATCAGCCCCAGCATTTT. V and J are TRBV7-9 and TRBJ1-5; the match to TRBD1 covers 9 bases. Germline V gene sequence: CDR1 SEHNR, CDR2 FQNEAQ (reference sequence). The V segment lost 1 base and the J segment 4 bases; nucleotides outside the gene matches: 8. The length of the CDR3 is 17 residues. Full variable domain (remainder filled in from reference TRBV7-9 and TRBJ1-5): DTGVSQNPRHKITKRGQNVTFRCDPISEHNRLYWYRQTLGQGPEFLTYFQNEAQLEKSRLLSDRFSAERPKGSFSTLEIQRTEQGDSAMYLCASSLGTGTGWNQPQHFGDGTRLSIL.

This rearrangement joins TRBV2 to TRBJ1-4; a possible D gene is TRBD1 (5 bases). This CDR3 has 13 residues. Deletions cut 6 bases from V and 5 bases from J, with 10 bases between. Germline V CDR1 and CDR2: SNHLY, FYNNEI. The CDR3 loop is CASRTRGNEKLFF. The DNA for the CDR3 is TGTGCCAGCAGGACCCGGGGGAATGAAAAACTGTTTTTT.

This clonotype has only a few counts. This chain uses TRBV6-2 or TRBV6-3 with TRBJ2-1; 12 nucleotides line up with TRBD2. The CDR3 has 15 residues. CDR1 is MNHEY, CDR2 SVGEGT, per germline. Germline trimming cut 6 bases from V and 9 bases from J; bases unmatched to any gene: 9. The CDR3 protein is CASSPSGRGGGEQFF. Here the CDR3 DNA reads TGTGCCAGCAGCCCTAGCGGGAGGGGCGGGGGTGAGCAGTTCTTC.

At least ten counts were recorded for this clonotype. This chain uses TRBV19 with TRBJ1-5; 7 bases agree with TRBD1. CDR1 and CDR2 from the germline V gene are LNHDA and SQIVND (reference sequence). The junction had 11 bases not matched to a gene; V was cut back by 5 bases and J by 7 bases. This CDR3 has 15 amino acids. This CDR3 reads CASSWQGGLGQPQHF. The CDR3 DNA reads as TGTGCCAGTAGTTGGCAGGGGGGATTAGGGCAGCCCCAGCATTTT.

The genes are TRBV11-2 and TRBJ2-5; no clear D. V was trimmed by 6 bases and J by 1 base, leaving 15 bases between them. CDR1 is SGHAT and CDR2 is FQNNGV in the germline V gene. This CDR3 has 15 amino acids. CDR3 loop: CASSLGTSAQETQYF. Written as DNA, the CDR3 is TGTGCCAGCAGTCTGGGAACCAGTGCCCAAGAGACCCAGTACTTC.

V gene TRBV6-4 combines with J gene TRBJ2-5, with D possibly TRBD2 on 6 matching bases. This CDR3 spans 14 amino acids. Trimming removed 5 bases from V and 1 base from J, with 11 bases in between. CDR1 MRHNA and CDR2 SNTAGT come from the germline V gene. CDR3 DNA sequence: TGTGCCAGCAGTAAATTAGCGGTCCAAGAGACCCAGTACTTC. Residues: CASSKLAVQETQYF.

This clonotype was detected ten times or more. The J gene is TRBJ2-3, the V gene TRBV3-1; 9 bases are shared with TRBD2. There are 16 residues in the CDR3. Germline CDR1 LGHDT, CDR2 YNNKEL (reference sequence). Trimming took 4 bases from V and 3 from J; bases not matched to a gene: 8. The CDR3 sequence is CASSRVPGLATDTQYF. In DNA form, the CDR3 reads TGTGCCAGCAGCCGAGTTCCCGGACTAGCGACAGATACGCAGTATTTT.

This clonotype appeared many times. The chain links TRBV6-7 to TRBJ2-7; TRBD2 might be the D (6 bases). TRBV6-7 is an ORF, with its function uncertain. The V and J ends lost 2 bases and 4 bases respectively, with 6 bases between them. The length of the CDR3 is 12 residues. CDR3 bases: TGTGCCAGCAGTTACCGGGAGTACGAGCAGTACTTC. Residues: CASSYREYEQYF.

V gene TRBV9 combines with J gene TRBJ2-1; D is ambiguous. Between the trimmed V and J ends, which lost 0 bases and 2 bases, there was a span of 12 bases. Germline loops: CDR1 SGDLS, CDR2 YYNGEE. The CDR3 totals 16 residues. The CDR3 reads CASSVETGFPYNEQFF. In DNA, the CDR3 is TGTGCCAGCAGCGTAGAAACGGGTTTCCCCTACAATGAGCAGTTCTTC.

This clonotype was detected a few times. The chain is built from TRBV11-1 and TRBJ1-2; D not resolved. Germline V lookup: CDR1 SGHAT, CDR2 FQDESV (reference sequence). V was trimmed by 4 bases and J by 10 bases, leaving 16 bases between them. CDR3 length equals 13 residues. DNA for the CDR3: TGTGCCAGCAGCTCCGACGGAATTGATGTCTACACCTTC. It is translated as CASSSDGIDVYTF. Variable domain in full (rest from reference TRBV11-1 and TRBJ1-2): EAEVAQSPRYKITEKSQAVAFWCDPISGHATLYWYRQILGQGPELLVQFQDESVVDDSQLPKDRFSAERLKGVDSTLKIQPAELGDSAMYLCASSSDGIDVYTFGSGTRLTVV.

The rearrangement uses TRBV29-1 and TRBJ2-7, with D possibly matching TRBD2 (6 bases). In germline, CDR1 is SQVTM, CDR2 ANQGSEA. The CDR3 has 12 amino acids. V lost 7 bases and J lost 2, with 12 bases in between. The CDR3 region is CSGGTLPYEQYF. For the CDR3, the DNA is TGCAGCGGGGGGACTCTACCCTACGAGCAGTACTTC.

This clonotype occurred a few times. The chain links TRBV6-2 or TRBV6-3 to TRBJ2-6; 8 bases are shared with TRBD1. Germline CDR1 and CDR2: MNHEY and SVGEGT. The junction had 25 bases not matched to a gene; V was cut back by 2 bases and J by 4 bases. The CDR3 extends over 23 amino acids. The CDR3, as DNA: TGTGCCAGCAGTTACCCCCCGCCCCGTTTCGTTGGACAGGGCCGTTCAGGGGCCAACGTCCTGACTTTC. This codes for CASSYPPPRFVGQGRSGANVLTF.

This clonotype showed up just a few times. This sequence joins TRBV7-2 and TRBJ1-5; D not resolved. V was clipped by 3 bases and J by 0 bases, with 9 bases between them. Looked up from germline, CDR1 is SGHTA and CDR2 is FQGNSA. CDR3 length: 15 residues. The CDR3: CASSFGQSSNQPQHF. CDR3 in DNA: TGTGCCAGCAGCTTTGGGCAGTCTAGCAATCAGCCCCAGCATTTT.